The 11 T cell receptor beta chains in this list originate from one sample, sequenced in a study of blood T cell repertoires in COVID-19 (dated by TCRdb to 2019 to 2021). The library relied on the immunoSEQ multiplex PCR assay. TCRdb provides this immuneACCESS table in a form limited to in-frame rearrangements. Some clones are lacking; in checked studies, under half of them reflect an unresolved V gene, and why the rest are absent is not known. Across this sample there are around 200,000 clones, with approximately 90% seen only once. The ten top clones hold 0.7% to 0.9% of the sample. Sequences were obtained from peripheral blood. Receptors were obtained from a woman aged 18-29 years who had recovered from COVID-19.

The chain has TRBV5-1 and TRBJ1-4; tentatively, D is TRBD1 (6 bases). The V gene lost 4 bases and the J gene lost 4 bases, with 11 bases spanning the gap. The germline gives CDR1 SGHRS, CDR2 YFSETQ. This CDR3 region has 14 residues. Here the CDR3 reads CASSKTGDNEKLFF. In DNA form, the CDR3 reads TGCGCCAGCAGCAAGACAGGAGATAATGAAAAACTGTTTTTT.

The genes are TRBV5-4 and TRBJ2-7, with 11 bases identical to TRBD1. CDR1 SGHNT and CDR2 YYREEE come from the germline V gene (reference sequence). Trimming took 0 bases from V and 6 from J; bases not matched to a gene: 5. The CDR3 consists of 15 residues. CDR3 amino acids: CASSLADRGLGEQYF. As DNA, the CDR3 is TGTGCCAGCAGCTTGGCGGACAGGGGGCTTGGCGAGCAGTACTTC.

This clone was picked up a small number of times. The chain joins TRBV21-1 to TRBJ2-5; the table's D gene call, TRBD2, was not cross checked with the DNA. TRBV21-1 counts as a pseudogene. The length of the CDR3 is 11 residues. CDR3 sequence: CASNGGGTQYF. The CDR3 region has the DNA TGTGCCAGCAACGGGGGGGGGACCCAGTACTTC.

This chain joins TRBV4-1 and TRBJ1-1; D unclear. V lost 1 base to trimming and J lost 7 bases, with 10 bases between them. CDR3 size: 13 residues. CDR1 is MGHRA and CDR2 is YSYEKL in the germline V gene. In DNA form, the CDR3 reads TGCGCCAGCAGCCAAGCTGAGGATGGTGAAGCTTTCTTT. Its protein product is CASSQAEDGEAFF.

The rearrangement links TRBV29-1 to TRBJ2-3; TRBD2 matches at 11 bases. V gave up 1 base and J gave up 0 bases; unmatched junction bases: 9. CDR3 size: 18 residues. Germline CDR1 and CDR2: SQVTM and ANQGSEA. The CDR3 DNA reads TGCAGCGTTGAAGGCCTAGCGGGGGGAGGTGGCAGCACAGATACGCAGTATTTT. Protein: CSVEGLAGGGGSTDTQYF.

A few counts support this clone. The chain has TRBV6-5 and TRBJ1-3; D ambiguous. The CDR3 sequence is 14 residues long. Between the trimmed V and J ends, which lost 8 bases and 0 bases, there was a span of 11 bases. Germline CDR1 and CDR2: MNHEY and SVGAGI. The CDR3 spells CASCAAHSGNTIYF. CDR3 DNA sequence: TGTGCCAGCTGCGCGGCGCACTCTGGAAACACCATATATTTT.

This clone was observed once. This rearrangement joins TRBV5-1 to TRBJ2-3, with 7 bases aligning to TRBD2. J gave up 0 bases and V 4 bases, and 5 bases lay outside the gene matches. The CDR3 runs 15 residues. Germline CDR1 reads SGHRS; CDR2 reads YFSETQ. The chain's CDR3 is CASSPLGGSTDTQYF. Written as DNA, the CDR3 is TGCGCCAGCAGCCCTCTGGGGGGGAGCACAGATACGCAGTATTTT.

This clone was observed once. V and J are TRBV18 and TRBJ2-7, with 9 bases lining up with TRBD1. Germline CDR1 and CDR2: KGHSH and LQKENI. J was trimmed by 1 base and V by 5 bases; bases with no gene match: 6. The CDR3 covers 15 residues. The CDR3 DNA reads as TGTGCCAGCTCAGCTGGACAGGGGAAGTCCTACGAGCAGTACTTC. This gives the protein CASSAGQGKSYEQYF.

The rearrangement uses TRBV7-2 and TRBJ2-5; TRBD1 might be the D (5 bases). The CDR3 sequence is 16 residues long. Germline V lookup: CDR1 SGHTA, CDR2 FQGNSA. Trimming took off 0 bases at V and 1 base at J, with 12 bases between the two ends. This CDR3 reads CASSLARTRSQETQYF. The CDR3, as DNA: TGTGCCAGCAGCTTAGCGCGGACAAGGTCCCAAGAGACCCAGTACTTC.

Only a few counts were recorded for this clone. The V and J genes are TRBV27 and TRBJ2-2; 7 bases fit TRBD2. Germline V gives CDR1 MNHEY, CDR2 SMNVEV (reference sequence). This CDR3 region has 17 residues. The V gene end was trimmed by 0 bases and the J gene end by 5 bases; junction bases not matched to a gene: 9. CDR3 sequence (DNA): TGTGCCAGCAGTTTATCGCCGGGAGGACCTTCAACCGGGGAGCTGTTTTTT. It encodes CASSLSPGGPSTGELFF.

The chain has TRBV9 and TRBJ2-1, with TRBD1 as a possible D gene (6 bases). The CDR3 covers 16 residues. CDR1 SGDLS and CDR2 YYNGEE come from the germline V gene. V lost 0 bases and J lost 3, with 13 bases in between. The chain's CDR3 is CASSVGKGQNYNEQFF. As DNA, the CDR3 is TGTGCCAGCAGCGTAGGAAAGGGACAAAACTACAATGAGCAGTTCTTC.